These 12 T cell receptor beta chains came from one sample sequenced in a study of T cells after yellow fever vaccination. TCRdb reprocessed the 5' RACE reads via MiXCR and lists one record per CDR3 protein. Here the sample spans 100,000 to 150,000 distinct CDR3 sequences, 7.5% to 10% being singletons. This sample comprised CD8+ T cells sorted from PBMCs, obtained on the day of the yellow fever booster vaccination. Every receptor here comes from a man aged 18 to 30 who received the YFV17D yellow fever vaccine.

Ten or more counts support this clonotype. The V call is TRBV6-2 or TRBV6-3, the J call TRBJ1-5; no clear D. The V gene lost 6 bases and the J gene lost 9 bases, with 12 bases spanning the gap. The germline V gene has CDR1 MNHEY and CDR2 SVGEGT. CDR3 length: 12 amino acids. In nucleotides, the CDR3 is TGTGCCAGCAGCCTCTTCGGTCGGCCCCAGCATTTT. Protein product: CASSLFGRPQHF.

This clonotype was seen a few times. The rearrangement uses TRBV9 and TRBJ2-3; D might be TRBD1 or TRBD2, each matching 5 bases. Germline assignment: CDR1 SGDLS and CDR2 YYNGEE. The CDR3 spans 14 residues. The V gene lost 0 bases and the J gene lost 4 bases, with 9 bases spanning the gap. For the CDR3, the DNA is TGTGCCAGCAGCGTAGGGGACGAGCCAGATACGCAGTATTTT. This encodes CASSVGDEPDTQYF.

The chain couples TRBV3-1 to TRBJ2-1, with D perhaps TRBD2 (5 bases). There are 13 residues in the CDR3. CDR1 LGHDT and CDR2 YNNKEL come from the germline V gene (reference sequence). V was trimmed by 4 bases and J by 6 bases, leaving 10 bases between them. The CDR3 loop reads CASSPLAGNEQFF. DNA of the CDR3: TGTGCCAGCAGCCCCCTCGCGGGCAATGAGCAGTTCTTC.

The gene calls are TRBV7-9 and TRBJ2-3, with 10 bases matching TRBD2. The CDR3 spans 17 residues. Germline CDR1 SEHNR, CDR2 FQNEAQ (reference sequence). V was pared by 5 bases and J by 2 bases, with 10 bases of the junction left unmatched. This CDR3 reads CASSPRTSGSVTDTQYF. Here the CDR3 DNA reads TGTGCCAGCAGCCCCCGGACTAGCGGCTCTGTCACAGATACGCAGTATTTT.

The genes are TRBV20-1 and TRBJ2-1, with 8 positions matching TRBD1. The germline V gene encodes CDR1 DFQATT and CDR2 SNEGSKA (reference sequence). After removal of 4 bases from V and 6 bases from J, the junction contained 11 bases not matched to a gene. CDR3 length: 15 residues. In nucleotides, the CDR3 is TGCAGTGCTAAATACGGGACAGGAGCCCCCAATGAGCAGTTCTTC. The encoded protein is CSAKYGTGAPNEQFF.

This clonotype was recorded many times. The chain joins TRBV12-3 or TRBV12-4 to TRBJ2-4; a possible D gene is TRBD1 (7 bases). Between the trimmed V and J ends, which lost 3 bases and 5 bases, there was a span of 11 bases. There are 14 residues in the CDR3. The CDR3 bases are TGTGCCAGCAGTTTTGGGGGGACAGAAAACATTCAGTACTTC. This encodes CASSFGGTENIQYF.

The chain recombines TRBV5-1 with TRBJ1-5; D ambiguous. The CDR3 loop spans 15 amino acids. The V end lost 0 bases, the J end lost 0 bases, and 7 bases lay between the germline ends. Germline CDR1 is SGHRS and CDR2 is YFSETQ. The CDR3 nucleotides read TGCGCCAGCAGCTTGGCGGGATATAGCAATCAGCCCCAGCATTTT. It translates to CASSLAGYSNQPQHF. Supplemented by reference TRBV5-1 and TRBJ1-5, the full variable domain reads KAGVTQTPRYLIKTRGQQVTLSCSPISGHRSVSWYQQTPGQGLQFLFEYFSETQRNKGNFPGRFSGRQFSNSRSEMNVSTLELGDSALYLCASSLAGYSNQPQHFGDGTRLSIL.

This chain uses TRBV4-1 with TRBJ2-7; D uncertain. The V end lost 0 bases, the J end lost 2 bases, and 8 bases lay between the germline ends. The CDR3 has 14 amino acids. The germline V gene has CDR1 MGHRA and CDR2 YSYEKL. The CDR3 loop reads CASSQDRPAYEQYF. As DNA, the CDR3 is TGCGCCAGCAGCCAAGATCGGCCAGCCTACGAGCAGTACTTC.

The chain joins TRBV20-1 to TRBJ1-2; D is possibly TRBD1 (5 bases). CDR1 is DFQATT, CDR2 SNEGSKA, per germline (reference sequence). Between the trimmed V and J ends, which lost 5 bases and 1 base, there was a span of 14 bases. This CDR3 has 14 amino acids. Here the CDR3 reads CSAPSGTVNYGYTF. CDR3 in DNA: TGCAGTGCTCCAAGCGGGACGGTTAACTATGGCTACACCTTC.

This clonotype has ten or more counts. V usage is TRBV29-1 and J usage is TRBJ2-7, with TRBD2 identical over 8 bases. This CDR3 comprises 15 residues. The V gene's germline CDR1 is SQVTM and CDR2 ANQGSEA. Trimming removed 3 bases from V and 3 bases from J; junction bases left unmatched: 10. The CDR3 loop reads CSVEFLRGGYYEQYF. In DNA form, the CDR3 reads TGCAGCGTTGAGTTCCTCCGGGGGGGTTACTACGAGCAGTACTTC.

This clonotype was counted between two and nine times. The V call is TRBV19, the J call TRBJ1-2; D is ambiguous. V shed 5 bases and J shed 4 bases, with 20 bases lying between them. Germline V gene sequence: CDR1 LNHDA, CDR2 SQIVND (reference sequence). The CDR3 is made up of 16 amino acids. Here the CDR3 DNA reads TGTGCCAGTAGTTTTCTTGGACCCGCGGGCACCTATGGCTACACCTTC. It is translated as CASSFLGPAGTYGYTF.

The rearrangement uses TRBV11-2 and TRBJ2-5, with 8 bases aligning to TRBD1. The J segment lost 5 bases and the V segment lost 5 bases, leaving 7 bases of the junction unmatched. The V gene's germline CDR1 is SGHAT and CDR2 FQNNGV. The CDR3 is made up of 14 amino acids. This chain's CDR3 is CASSVQGARETQYF. The CDR3, as DNA: TGTGCCAGCAGCGTGCAGGGGGCGCGGGAGACCCAGTACTTC.